Described below is a single TCR beta chain sequence and its context. This clone was seen more than once but under ten times. What this receptor recognizes is not known. The input lacks base qualities; no much larger clone sits a single base away. This record comes from a study of technical replicates of blood from a handful of donors (dated by TCRdb to 2016 to 2017). As encoded in the germline V gene, CDR1 is SNHLY while CDR2 is FYNNEI. At the junction V is shortened by 2 bases and J by 7 bases; bases outside the gene matches: 5. Its CDR3 holds 14 amino acids, cysteine through phenylalanine. The sequence is cut down to CDR3 DNA, 42 bases in frame from base 1. Library preparation employed the immunoSEQ multiplex PCR assay. TCRdb mirrors the immuneACCESS table, restricted to in-frame sequences. Some clones are absent from its copies; in checked studies, under half trace to an unresolved V gene, and the reason for the others is unknown. The sample has 64,000 or so clones on record, almost 98% of them singletons. Approximately 0.2% of the sample is in the top ten clones.

This TCR came from a human donor in good health. Sequenced: T cells isolated from PBMCs. Recombination joined TRBV2 with TRBJ1-1; 9 bases in between match TRBD1. The CDR3 reads as follows: CASSEWTGVGEAFF. Read as DNA, the sequence is TGTGCCAGCAGTGAATGGACAGGGGTGGGTGAAGCTTTCTTT.